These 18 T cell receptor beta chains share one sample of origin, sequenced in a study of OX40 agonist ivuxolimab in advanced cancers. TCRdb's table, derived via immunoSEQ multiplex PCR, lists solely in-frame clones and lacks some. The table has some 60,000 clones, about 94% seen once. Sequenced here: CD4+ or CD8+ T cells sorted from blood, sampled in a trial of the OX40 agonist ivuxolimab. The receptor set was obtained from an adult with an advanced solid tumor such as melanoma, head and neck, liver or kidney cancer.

CDR3 in amino acids: CASSPPSSPGVGEQYF. CDR3 in DNA: TGTGCCAGCAGCCCCCCCTCGTCCCCGGGCGTGGGCGAGCAGTACTTC. The chain employs TRBV5-6 and TRBJ2-7; D ambiguous. Germline V gives CDR1 SGHDT, CDR2 YYEEEE. V gave up 4 bases and J gave up 6 bases, with 23 bases separating them. The CDR3 loop spans 16 amino acids.

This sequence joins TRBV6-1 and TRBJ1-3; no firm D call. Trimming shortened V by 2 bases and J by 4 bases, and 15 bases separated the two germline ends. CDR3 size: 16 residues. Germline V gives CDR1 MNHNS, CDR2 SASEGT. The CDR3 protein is CASSEWSLGGGNTIYF. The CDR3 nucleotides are TGTGCCAGCAGTGAATGGTCGCTGGGTGGCGGAAACACCATATATTTT.

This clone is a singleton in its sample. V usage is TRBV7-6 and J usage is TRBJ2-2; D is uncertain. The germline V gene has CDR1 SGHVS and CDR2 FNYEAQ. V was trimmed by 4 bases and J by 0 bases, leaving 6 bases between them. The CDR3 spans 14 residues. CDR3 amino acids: CASSSSTNTGELFF. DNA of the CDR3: TGTGCCAGCAGCTCCTCAACGAACACCGGGGAGCTGTTTTTT. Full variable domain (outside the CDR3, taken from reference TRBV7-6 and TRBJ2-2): GAGVSQSPRYKVTKRGQDVALRCDPISGHVSLYWYRQALGQGPEFLTYFNYEAQQDKSGLPNDRFSAERPEGSISTLTIQRTEQRDSAMYRCASSSSTNTGELFFGEGSRLTVL.

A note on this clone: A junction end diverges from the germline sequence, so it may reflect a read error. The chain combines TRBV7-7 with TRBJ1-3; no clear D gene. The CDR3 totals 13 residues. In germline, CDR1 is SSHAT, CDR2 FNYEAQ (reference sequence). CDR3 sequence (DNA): TGTGCTAGCAGCTTAGACCCTGGAAACACCATATATTTT. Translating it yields CASSLDPGNTIYF.

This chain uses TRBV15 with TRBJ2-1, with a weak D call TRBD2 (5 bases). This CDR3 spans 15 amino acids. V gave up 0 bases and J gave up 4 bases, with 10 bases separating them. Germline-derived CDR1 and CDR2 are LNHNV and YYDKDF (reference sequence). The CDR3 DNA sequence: TGTGCCACCAGCAGAGACGCTAGCAGGTACAATGAGCAGTTCTTC. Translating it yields CATSRDASRYNEQFF.

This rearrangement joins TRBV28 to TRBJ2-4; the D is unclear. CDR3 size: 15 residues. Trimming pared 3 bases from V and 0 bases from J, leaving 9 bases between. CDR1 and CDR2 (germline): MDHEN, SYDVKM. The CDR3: CASSLPRLAKNIQYF. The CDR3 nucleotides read TGTGCCAGCAGTTTGCCCCGACTAGCCAAAAACATTCAGTACTTC.

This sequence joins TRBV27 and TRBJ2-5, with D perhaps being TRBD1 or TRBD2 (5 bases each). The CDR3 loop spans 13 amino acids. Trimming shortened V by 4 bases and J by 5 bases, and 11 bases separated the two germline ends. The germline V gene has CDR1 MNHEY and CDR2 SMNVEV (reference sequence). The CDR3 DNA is TGTGCCAGCAGTTCAACCTGGGGGGAGACCCAGTACTTC. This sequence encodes CASSSTWGETQYF.

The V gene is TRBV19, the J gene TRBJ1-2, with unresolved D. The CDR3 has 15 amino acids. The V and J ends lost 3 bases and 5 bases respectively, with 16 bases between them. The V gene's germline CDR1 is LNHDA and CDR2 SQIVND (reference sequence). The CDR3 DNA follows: TGTGCCAGTAGTATCTCGGGAGGGTCAAGTTATGGCTACACCTTC. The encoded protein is CASSISGGSSYGYTF. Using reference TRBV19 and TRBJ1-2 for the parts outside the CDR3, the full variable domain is DGGITQSPKYLFRKEGQNVTLSCEQNLNHDAMYWYRQDPGQGLRLIYYSQIVNDFQKGDIAEGYSVSREKKESFPLTVTSAQKNPTAFYLCASSISGGSSYGYTFGSGTRLTVV.

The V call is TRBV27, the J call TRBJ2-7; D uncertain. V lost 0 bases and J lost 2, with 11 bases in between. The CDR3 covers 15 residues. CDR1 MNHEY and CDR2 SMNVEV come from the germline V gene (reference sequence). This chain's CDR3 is CASSLSGLHAYEQYF. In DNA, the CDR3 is TGTGCCAGCAGTTTATCTGGGCTTCACGCCTACGAGCAGTACTTC.

The CDR3 sequence is CASSAGGGTSVTDTQYF. For the CDR3, the DNA is TGTGCCAGCAGCGCGGGGGGCGGGACTAGTGTCACAGATACGCAGTATTTT. V and J are TRBV9 and TRBJ2-3; 8 bases fit TRBD2. The CDR3 length is 17 residues. Trimming cost V 3 bases and J 2 bases; bases outside gene matches: 11. The germline V gene has CDR1 SGDLS and CDR2 YYNGEE.

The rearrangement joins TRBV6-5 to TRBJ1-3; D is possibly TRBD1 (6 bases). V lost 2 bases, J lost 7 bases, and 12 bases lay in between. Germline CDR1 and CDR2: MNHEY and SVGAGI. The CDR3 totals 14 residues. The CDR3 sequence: CASSYAAGANTIYF. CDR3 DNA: TGTGCCAGCAGTTACGCCGCAGGGGCCAACACCATATATTTT.

The CDR3 protein is CASATGTENQKELFF. The DNA of the CDR3 is TGTGCCAGCGCCACAGGGACTGAAAATCAGAAGGAGCTGTTTTTT. V gene TRBV6-5 combines with J gene TRBJ2-2, with D perhaps being TRBD1 or TRBD2 (6 bases each). The germline V and J ends were trimmed by 8 bases and 10 bases, with 23 bases remaining between them. Germline V gene lookup returns CDR1 MNHEY and CDR2 SVGAGI. This CDR3 region has 15 residues.

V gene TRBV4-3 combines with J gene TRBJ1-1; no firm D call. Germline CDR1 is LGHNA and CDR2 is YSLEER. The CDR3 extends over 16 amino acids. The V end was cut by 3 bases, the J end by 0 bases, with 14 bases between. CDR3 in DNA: TGCGCCAGCAGCCATGTGGTGGGCGTTTTGAACACTGAAGCTTTCTTT. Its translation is CASSHVVGVLNTEAFF.

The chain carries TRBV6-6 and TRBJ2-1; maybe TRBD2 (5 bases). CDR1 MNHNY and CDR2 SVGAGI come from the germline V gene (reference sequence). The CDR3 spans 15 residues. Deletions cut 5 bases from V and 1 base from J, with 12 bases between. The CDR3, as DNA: TGTGCCAGCAGTCAGACCTCGGGATCCTACAATGAGCAGTTCTTC. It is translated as CASSQTSGSYNEQFF.

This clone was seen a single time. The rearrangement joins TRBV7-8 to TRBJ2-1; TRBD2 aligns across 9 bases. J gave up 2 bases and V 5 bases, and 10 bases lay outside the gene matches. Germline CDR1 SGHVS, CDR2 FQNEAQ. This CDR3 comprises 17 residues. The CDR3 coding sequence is TGTGCCAGCAGCCCCGGGGTAGCGGGAGACCCCTACAATGAGCAGTTCTTC. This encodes CASSPGVAGDPYNEQFF.

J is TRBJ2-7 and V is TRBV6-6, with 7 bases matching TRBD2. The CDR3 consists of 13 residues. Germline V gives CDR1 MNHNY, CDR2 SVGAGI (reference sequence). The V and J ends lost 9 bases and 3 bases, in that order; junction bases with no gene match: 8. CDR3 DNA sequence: TGTGCCAGTGTTTCGGGGGGAGTCTACGAGCAGTACTTC. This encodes CASVSGGVYEQYF.

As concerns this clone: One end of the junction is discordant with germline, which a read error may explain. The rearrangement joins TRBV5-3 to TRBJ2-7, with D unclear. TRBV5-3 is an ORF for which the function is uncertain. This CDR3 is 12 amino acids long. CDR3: CASSSKAYEQYF. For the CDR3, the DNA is TGTGCCAGCAGCTCCAAGGCCTACGAGCAGTACTTC.

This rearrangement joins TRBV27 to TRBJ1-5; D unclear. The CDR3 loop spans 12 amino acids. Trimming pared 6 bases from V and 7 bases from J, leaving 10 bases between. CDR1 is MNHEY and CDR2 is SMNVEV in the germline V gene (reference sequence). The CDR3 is CASSTAAQPQHF. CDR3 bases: TGTGCCAGCAGCACAGCGGCCCAGCCCCAGCATTTT.